A single sample is the source of the 24 T cell receptor beta chains below, sequenced in a study of patients with pleural tuberculosis. TCRdb itself ran the reads through MiXCR, one entry per CDR3 protein. The sample comprises 45,000 to 55,000 distinct CDR3 sequences, under 8.5% of which are singletons, and about 16% rests with the top ten. The source of these receptors is a human donor with pleural tuberculosis.

This clonotype was seen at least ten times. This chain connects TRBV28 to TRBJ1-6; the D is unclear. Trimming cost V 5 bases and J 6 bases, with 14 bases left between them. The germline CDR1 and CDR2 sequences are MDHEN and SYDVKM. CDR3 size: 15 residues. DNA for the CDR3: TGTGCCAGCAGTCTACGGCAAGGGAGTAATTCACCCCTCCACTTT. It yields the protein CASSLRQGSNSPLHF.

This clonotype was recorded many times. This rearrangement joins TRBV7-2 to TRBJ2-7, with D possibly TRBD2 on 6 matching bases. Germline V CDR1 and CDR2: SGHTA, FQGNSA. Trimming took off 0 bases at V and 7 bases at J, with 16 bases between the two ends. There are 15 residues in the CDR3. The CDR3 DNA sequence: TGTGCCAGCAGCTTAGCTGAGGGGACTTTACAGGAGCAGTACTTC. Encoded protein: CASSLAEGTLQEQYF.

The V call is TRBV4-2, the J call TRBJ2-7; TRBD2 aligns across 8 bases. Germline V CDR1 and CDR2: LGHNA, YNFKEQ. The trim removed 4 bases at V and 9 bases at J, leaving 8 bases unmatched. The CDR3 has 13 residues. The CDR3 nucleotides read TGTGCCAGCAGCCGAGTAGCGGGGAATCCGCAGTACGTC. As protein: CASSRVAGNPQYV.

The sample holds many counts of this clonotype. The genes are TRBV28 and TRBJ2-1; the match to TRBD1 covers 7 bases. The germline V gene encodes CDR1 MDHEN and CDR2 SYDVKM. V shed 5 bases and J 10 bases; nucleotides not matched to a gene: 5. The CDR3 covers 12 residues. The CDR3 DNA reads as TGTGCCAGCAGTGATCAGGGACAGGAGCAGTTCTTC. Translated, it gives CASSDQGQEQFF.

This clonotype appeared many times. V is TRBV7-6 and J is TRBJ2-7; 12 nucleotides line up with TRBD2. The CDR3 length is 16 residues. The germline V gene encodes CDR1 SGHVS and CDR2 FNYEAQ. V trimming: 1 base; J trimming: 6 bases; junction bases outside the gene matches: 7. The CDR3 reads CASSLEGGTSGREQYF. Written as DNA, the CDR3 is TGTGCCAGCAGCTTAGAGGGAGGGACTAGCGGGCGCGAGCAGTACTTC. Complete variable domain (other parts from reference TRBV7-6 and TRBJ2-7): GAGVSQSPRYKVTKRGQDVALRCDPISGHVSLYWYRQALGQGPEFLTYFNYEAQQDKSGLPNDRFSAERPEGSISTLTIQRTEQRDSAMYRCASSLEGGTSGREQYFGPGTRLTVT.

This clonotype was seen many times. The CDR3, as DNA: TGCAGTGCGGACCGGGACTCGGCTAGCACAGATACGCAGTATTTT. Its translation: CSADRDSASTDTQYF. The chain has TRBV20-1 and TRBJ2-3; possibly TRBD2 for D (6 bases). Germline V lookup: CDR1 DFQATT, CDR2 SNEGSKA (reference sequence). V lost 6 bases to trimming and J lost 0 bases, with 16 bases between them. The CDR3 sequence is 15 residues long.

This clonotype has just a few counts. The rearrangement uses TRBV11-2 and TRBJ2-5, with a weak D call TRBD2 (6 bases). Germline V gene data show CDR1 as SGHAT and CDR2 as FQNNGV. The CDR3 totals 14 residues. Trimming stripped 8 bases from V and 2 bases from J, with 15 bases between. The CDR3 sequence is CASQTRDSQETQYF. CDR3 DNA sequence: TGTGCCAGCCAGACCCGGGACTCACAAGAGACCCAGTACTTC. Using reference TRBV11-2 and TRBJ2-5 for the parts outside the CDR3, the full variable domain is EAGVAQSPRYKIIEKRQSVAFWCNPISGHATLYWYQQILGQGPKLLIQFQNNGVVDDSQLPKDRFSAERLKGVDSTLKIQPAKLEDSAVYLCASQTRDSQETQYFGPGTRLLVL.

This clonotype was counted at least ten times. The chain links TRBV2 to TRBJ1-1, with no clear D. The V gene's germline CDR1 is SNHLY and CDR2 FYNNEI. Between the trimmed V and J ends, which lost 4 bases and 1 base, there was a span of 16 bases. This CDR3 is built from 16 residues. The chain's CDR3 is CASSVASYKANTEAFF. CDR3 nucleotide sequence: TGTGCCAGCAGTGTGGCCTCGTATAAGGCGAACACTGAAGCTTTCTTT.

The chain has TRBV11-2 and TRBJ2-5; TRBD1 aligns across 8 bases. J was trimmed by 1 base and V by 4 bases; bases with no gene match: 2. The CDR3 length is 14 residues. Germline CDR1 reads SGHAT; CDR2 reads FQNNGV. In DNA form, the CDR3 reads TGTGCCAGCAGCTCTGGACAGGGCCAAGAGACCCAGTACTTC. It encodes CASSSGQGQETQYF.

This clonotype has a handful of counts. The chain combines TRBV30 with TRBJ1-2, with TRBD1 matching 8 bases. Per germline, CDR1 GTSNPN and CDR2 SVGIG (reference sequence). Trimming at V came to 3 bases and at J to 4 bases, leaving 7 bases not matched to a gene. The CDR3 sequence is 14 residues long. CDR3 in amino acids: CAWRNRGDLYGYTF. The DNA for the CDR3 is TGTGCCTGGAGGAACAGGGGGGATCTCTATGGCTACACCTTC.

This sequence joins TRBV30 and TRBJ1-5; no firm D call. The V gene lost 0 bases and the J gene lost 0 bases, with 6 bases spanning the gap. Germline V lookup: CDR1 GTSNPN, CDR2 SVGIG (reference sequence). This CDR3 region has 14 residues. CDR3 residues: CAWSVSFSNQPQHF. The CDR3 DNA reads TGTGCCTGGAGTGTATCATTTAGCAATCAGCCCCAGCATTTT.

At least ten counts were recorded for this clonotype. The chain carries TRBV11-2 and TRBJ1-5; D unresolved. Trimming removed 1 base from V and 5 bases from J, with 6 bases in between. Germline V CDR1 and CDR2: SGHAT, FQNNGV. The CDR3 extends over 13 amino acids. CDR3: CASSLGTYQPQHF. Here the CDR3 DNA reads TGTGCCAGCAGCTTAGGGACCTATCAGCCCCAGCATTTT.

This clonotype has ten or more counts. The chain links TRBV18 to TRBJ1-1, with no clear D. The germline V gene encodes CDR1 KGHSH and CDR2 LQKENI. V gave up 1 base and J gave up 4 bases, with 10 bases separating them. This CDR3 is 14 amino acids long. This chain's CDR3 is CASSPQGFGTEAFF. The CDR3, as DNA: TGTGCCAGCTCACCACAGGGTTTTGGCACTGAAGCTTTCTTT.

This clonotype has only one observation. At one of its ends the junction is not consistent with the germline gene, which may arise from a read error. The genes are TRBV12-3 or TRBV12-4 and TRBJ2-7; no clear D. This CDR3 has 12 residues. CDR3 nucleotide sequence: TGTGCCAGCAGCCTTAGCTCCTACGGGCAGTACTTC. It translates to CASSLSSYGQYF.

The sample holds many counts of this clonotype. J is TRBJ2-5 and V is TRBV6-1; 8 bases are shared with TRBD1. This CDR3 comprises 14 residues. Trimming removed 9 bases from V and 1 base from J; junction bases left unmatched: 7. CDR1 is MNHNS, CDR2 SASEGT, per germline. The CDR3, as DNA: TGTGCCAGTTTCGACAGGGGCACCCAAGAGACCCAGTACTTC. Amino acids: CASFDRGTQETQYF.

This clonotype came up many times. This chain uses TRBV20-1 with TRBJ2-7, with 10 bases matching TRBD1. The germline CDR1 and CDR2 sequences are DFQATT and SNEGSKA (reference sequence). The CDR3 spans 16 residues. The V segment lost 6 bases and the J segment 2 bases; nucleotides outside the gene matches: 13. CDR3 loop: CSAGRTGGLHPYEQYF. The CDR3 DNA reads as TGCAGTGCGGGACGGACAGGGGGGCTCCATCCCTACGAGCAGTACTTC.

This rearrangement joins TRBV29-1 to TRBJ2-1; D is undetermined. Germline-derived CDR1 and CDR2 are SQVTM and ANQGSEA. Trimming took off 4 bases at V and 0 bases at J, with 7 bases between the two ends. CDR3 length: 13 residues. The CDR3 sequence: CSVGVSSYNEQFF. For the CDR3, the DNA is TGCAGCGTTGGGGTGAGCTCCTACAATGAGCAGTTCTTC.

At least ten counts were recorded for this clonotype. The genes are TRBV27 and TRBJ1-3, with D unclear. The CDR3 is 13 amino acids. V gave up 5 bases and J gave up 6 bases, with 11 bases separating them. Per germline, CDR1 MNHEY and CDR2 SMNVEV (reference sequence). In nucleotides, the CDR3 is TGTGCCAGCAGTCCGGGGATCGCAAACACCATATATTTT. Encoded protein: CASSPGIANTIYF.

This clonotype was seen many times. The chain couples TRBV27 to TRBJ1-4; D might be TRBD1 (6 bases). CDR1 is MNHEY, CDR2 SMNVEV, per germline (reference sequence). This CDR3 has 11 residues. V gave up 10 bases and J gave up 8 bases, with 11 bases separating them. The CDR3 loop is CATRGGEKLFF. The CDR3 bases are TGTGCCACCAGGGGAGGCGAAAAACTGTTTTTT.

This clonotype occurred many times. The chain joins TRBV2 to TRBJ1-5; D may be TRBD1 (5 bases). The CDR3 consists of 13 residues. V was cut by 1 base and J by 9 bases, with 10 bases left in between. Germline lookup yields CDR1 SNHLY and CDR2 FYNNEI. CDR3 residues: CASSEDRLRPQHF. Written as DNA, the CDR3 is TGTGCCAGCAGTGAAGACAGGCTTCGGCCCCAGCATTTT.

This clonotype was seen a few times. V usage is TRBV10-3 and J usage is TRBJ1-6; D remains ambiguous. Germline assignment: CDR1 ENHRY and CDR2 SYGVKD. The CDR3 is made up of 16 amino acids. Trimming removed 4 bases from V and 7 bases from J, with 17 bases in between. This CDR3 is CAISGRADELNSPLHF. Written as DNA, the CDR3 is TGTGCCATCAGTGGCCGGGCTGACGAGTTAAATTCACCCCTCCACTTT.

This chain connects TRBV14 to TRBJ2-7, with D unclear. V was pared by 0 bases and J by 7 bases, with 13 bases between. This CDR3 spans 14 amino acids. The germline CDR1 and CDR2 sequences are SGHDN and FVKESK. Here the CDR3 reads CASSQERVFGEQYF. The CDR3 DNA reads TGTGCCAGCAGCCAAGAAAGAGTGTTTGGGGAGCAGTACTTC.

The rearrangement links TRBV4-2 to TRBJ1-5; 9 bases map to TRBD1. With V trimmed by 4 bases and J by 2 bases, 6 bases remained unmatched. CDR1 and CDR2 (germline): LGHNA, YNFKEQ. CDR3 length equals 16 residues. DNA of the CDR3: TGTGCCAGCAGCCCTCGACGGACAGGGGGCAATCAGCCCCAGCATTTT. This sequence encodes CASSPRRTGGNQPQHF.

This clonotype was observed many times. The rearrangement links TRBV3-1 to TRBJ1-1; D is ambiguous. Germline loops: CDR1 LGHDT, CDR2 YNNKEL (reference sequence). Trimming took 5 bases from V and 2 from J, leaving 15 bases between them. The CDR3 contains 15 residues. The CDR3 loop reads CASSSTSSPNTEAFF. The CDR3 DNA sequence: TGTGCCAGCAGCTCCACCTCGTCCCCAAACACTGAAGCTTTCTTT.